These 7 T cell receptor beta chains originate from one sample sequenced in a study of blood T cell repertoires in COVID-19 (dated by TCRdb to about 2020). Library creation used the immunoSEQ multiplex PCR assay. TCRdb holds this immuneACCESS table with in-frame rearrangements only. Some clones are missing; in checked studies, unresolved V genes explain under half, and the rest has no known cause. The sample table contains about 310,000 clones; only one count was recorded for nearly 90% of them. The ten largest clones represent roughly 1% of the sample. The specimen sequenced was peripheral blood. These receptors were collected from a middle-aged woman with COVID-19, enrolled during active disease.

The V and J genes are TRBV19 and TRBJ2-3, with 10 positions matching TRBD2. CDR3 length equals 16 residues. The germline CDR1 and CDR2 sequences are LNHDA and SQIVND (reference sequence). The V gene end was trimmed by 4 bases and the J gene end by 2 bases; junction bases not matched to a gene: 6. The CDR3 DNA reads TGTGCCAGTAGTACCTATAGCGGGGGGAACACAGATACGCAGTATTTT. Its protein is CASSTYSGGNTDTQYF.

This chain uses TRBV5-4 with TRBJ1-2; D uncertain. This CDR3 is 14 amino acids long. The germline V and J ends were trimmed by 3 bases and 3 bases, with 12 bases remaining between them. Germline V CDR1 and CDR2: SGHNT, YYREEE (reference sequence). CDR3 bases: TGTGCCAGCAGCTCAACGGGGAGGGACTATGGCTACACCTTC. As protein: CASSSTGRDYGYTF.

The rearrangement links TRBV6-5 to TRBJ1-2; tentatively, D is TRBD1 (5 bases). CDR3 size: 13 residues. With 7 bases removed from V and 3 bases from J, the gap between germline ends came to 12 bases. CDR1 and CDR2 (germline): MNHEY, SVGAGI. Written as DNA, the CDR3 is TGTGCCAGCATCAAAGGGACTGACTATGGCTACACCTTC. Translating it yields CASIKGTDYGYTF.

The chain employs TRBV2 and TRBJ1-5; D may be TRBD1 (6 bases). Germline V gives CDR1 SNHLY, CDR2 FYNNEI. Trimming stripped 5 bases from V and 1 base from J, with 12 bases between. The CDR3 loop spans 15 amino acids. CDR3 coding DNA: TGTGCCAGCAGTCCCGGGACACTGAGCAATCAGCCCCAGCATTTT. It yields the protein CASSPGTLSNQPQHF.

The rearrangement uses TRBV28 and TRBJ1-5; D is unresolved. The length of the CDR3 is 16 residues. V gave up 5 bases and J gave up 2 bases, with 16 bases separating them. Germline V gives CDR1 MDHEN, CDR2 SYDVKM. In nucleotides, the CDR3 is TGTGCCAGCAGTGGGTGGACGGGGTTCGGCAATCAGCCCCAGCATTTT. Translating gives CASSGWTGFGNQPQHF. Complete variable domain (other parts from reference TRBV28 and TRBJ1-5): DVKVTQSSRYLVKRTGEKVFLECVQDMDHENMFWYRQDPGLGLRLIYFSYDVKMKEKGDIPEGYSVSREKKERFSLILESASTNQTSMYLCASSGWTGFGNQPQHFGDGTRLSIL.

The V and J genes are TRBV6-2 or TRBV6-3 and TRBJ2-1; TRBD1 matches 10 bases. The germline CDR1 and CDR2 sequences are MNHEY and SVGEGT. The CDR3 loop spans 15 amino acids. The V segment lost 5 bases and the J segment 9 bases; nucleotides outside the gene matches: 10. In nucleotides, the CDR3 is TGTGCCAGCAGTCCAGGGACAGGGGTATGGGGTGAGCAGTTCTTC. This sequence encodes CASSPGTGVWGEQFF.

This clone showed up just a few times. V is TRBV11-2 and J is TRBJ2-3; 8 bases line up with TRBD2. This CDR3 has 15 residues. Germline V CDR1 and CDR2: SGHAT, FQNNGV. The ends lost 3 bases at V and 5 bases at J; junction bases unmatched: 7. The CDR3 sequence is CASSLTGGALDTQYF. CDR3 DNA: TGTGCCAGCAGCTTGACCGGGGGGGCTCTAGATACGCAGTATTTT.